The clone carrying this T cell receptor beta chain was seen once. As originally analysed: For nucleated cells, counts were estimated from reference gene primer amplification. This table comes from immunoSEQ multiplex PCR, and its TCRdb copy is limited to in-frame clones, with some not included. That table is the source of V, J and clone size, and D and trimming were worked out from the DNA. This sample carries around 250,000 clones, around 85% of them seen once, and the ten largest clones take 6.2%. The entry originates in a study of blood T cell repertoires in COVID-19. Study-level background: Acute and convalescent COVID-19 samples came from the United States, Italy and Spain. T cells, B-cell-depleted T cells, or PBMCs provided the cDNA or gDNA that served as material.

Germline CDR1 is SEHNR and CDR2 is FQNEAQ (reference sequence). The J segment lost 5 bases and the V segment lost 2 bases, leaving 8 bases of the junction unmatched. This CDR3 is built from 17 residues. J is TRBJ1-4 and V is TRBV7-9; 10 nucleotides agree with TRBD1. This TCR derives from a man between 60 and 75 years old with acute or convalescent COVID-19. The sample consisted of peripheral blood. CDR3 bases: TGTGCCAGCAGCTTATCCCTTCCGACAGGGGGCAATGAAAAACTGTTTTTT. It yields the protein CASSLSLPTGGNEKLFF.